This entry lists 21 T cell receptor beta chains sequenced from one sample in a study of vaccination effects on CD4 cells after COVID-19. These TCRs' antigens remain unknown. TCRdb's table, derived via immunoSEQ multiplex PCR, lists solely in-frame clones and lacks some. The data show about 50,000 clones, 60% to 85% seen once. Following an approximately ten-day culture, CD4+ T cells were purified. The sequenced sample was CD4+ T cells from PBMCs cultured without peptide, obtained before COVID-19 vaccination. These receptors all stem from a human donor who received a COVID-19 vaccine.

The rearrangement links TRBV2 to TRBJ1-5; D remains unclear. Germline V lookup: CDR1 SNHLY, CDR2 FYNNEI. The CDR3 covers 14 residues. Trimming took 5 bases from V and 5 from J, leaving 13 bases between them. The CDR3 sequence is CASSLKGGYQPQHF. The CDR3, as DNA: TGTGCCAGCAGTCTCAAGGGCGGCTATCAGCCCCAGCATTTT.

The chain joins TRBV7-2 to TRBJ2-2; 9 positions match TRBD1. The ends lost 5 bases at V and 9 bases at J; junction bases unmatched: 4. There are 13 residues in the CDR3. Germline assignment: CDR1 SGHTA and CDR2 FQGNSA. The CDR3 bases are TGTGCCAGCAGCACGGACAGGGGTAGGGAGCTGTTTTTT. This codes for CASSTDRGRELFF.

This clone was picked up one time. Here the CDR3 reads CASSEERQGPKETQYF. The CDR3 region has the DNA TGTGCCAGCAGTGAAGAGAGACAGGGTCCTAAGGAGACCCAGTACTTC. The genes are TRBV2 and TRBJ2-5; the match to TRBD1 covers 7 bases. The germline gives CDR1 SNHLY, CDR2 FYNNEI. J gave up 5 bases and V 1 base, and 10 bases lay outside the gene matches. The CDR3 contains 16 residues.

The CDR3, as DNA: TGCGCCAGCAGTGATGACCGGCGAGATGGCTACACCTTC. Translation gives CASSDDRRDGYTF. J is TRBJ1-2 and V is TRBV10-1; D uncertain. This CDR3 comprises 13 residues. V was pared by 3 bases and J by 6 bases, with 11 bases between. Germline V gene data show CDR1 as WNHNN and CDR2 as SYGVQD (reference sequence).

The gene calls are TRBV18 and TRBJ2-2, with D possibly TRBD1 on 6 matching bases. The germline V and J ends were trimmed by 3 bases and 2 bases, with 19 bases remaining between them. CDR1 and CDR2 (germline): KGHSH, LQKENI. The CDR3 runs 18 residues. The CDR3 DNA reads TGTGCCAGCTCACCCCGACGGCTTACAGGGTATAACACCGGGGAGCTGTTTTTT. Translated: CASSPRRLTGYNTGELFF. Variable domain in full (rest from reference TRBV18 and TRBJ2-2): NAGVMQNPRHLVRRRGQEARLRCSPMKGHSHVYWYRQLPEEGLKFMVYLQKENIIDESGMPKERFSAEFPKEGPSILRIQQVVRGDSAAYFCASSPRRLTGYNTGELFFGEGSRLTVL.

The J gene is TRBJ2-5, the V gene TRBV19, with a possible D match to TRBD1 (6 bases). CDR1 and CDR2 (germline): LNHDA, SQIVND (reference sequence). The V end lost 3 bases, the J end lost 4 bases, and 15 bases lay between the germline ends. CDR3 length: 15 amino acids. CDR3 amino acids: CASSITGYTGETQYF. DNA for the CDR3: TGTGCCAGTAGTATTACAGGGTACACAGGAGAGACCCAGTACTTC.

The chain has TRBV4-1 and TRBJ1-6; the D gene is possibly TRBD1 (5 bases). The CDR3 is made up of 17 amino acids. V was trimmed by 5 bases and J by 10 bases, leaving 24 bases between them. CDR1 and CDR2 from the germline V gene are MGHRA and YSYEKL. CDR3 sequence: CASSKQRQPPSRSPLHF. The CDR3 nucleotides read TGCGCCAGCAGCAAACAGAGACAGCCACCCTCTCGGTCACCCCTCCACTTT.

The V call is TRBV29-1, the J call TRBJ1-4, with TRBD1 as a possible D gene (5 bases). CDR1 is SQVTM and CDR2 is ANQGSEA in the germline V gene. The length of the CDR3 is 11 residues. Trimming shortened V by 4 bases and J by 8 bases, and 8 bases separated the two germline ends. The CDR3 region has the DNA TGCAGCGTTGGGGACCAGGAAAAACTGTTTTTT. Translating gives CSVGDQEKLFF.

The chain uses TRBV10-1 and TRBJ1-1; TRBD1 aligns across 8 bases. The CDR3 is 14 amino acids. The junction had 5 bases not matched to a gene; V was cut back by 0 bases and J by 8 bases. The germline CDR1 and CDR2 sequences are WNHNN and SYGVQD (reference sequence). This CDR3 reads CASSESGWTGEAFF. In DNA form, the CDR3 reads TGCGCCAGCAGTGAGTCGGGGTGGACAGGGGAAGCTTTCTTT.

The chain links TRBV27 to TRBJ1-2; 7 bases are a match to TRBD1. Germline assignment: CDR1 MNHEY and CDR2 SMNVEV (reference sequence). Trimming at V came to 0 bases and at J to 3 bases, leaving 4 bases not matched to a gene. The CDR3 is 15 amino acids. CDR3 sequence: CASSLSDRVDYGYTF. CDR3 sequence (DNA): TGTGCCAGCAGTTTATCCGACAGGGTGGACTATGGCTACACCTTC.

The table lists this clone with a count of one. The chain carries TRBV6-4 and TRBJ2-1; tentative D call: TRBD1 (6 bases). The CDR3 is 17 residues long. V was trimmed by 0 bases and J by 8 bases, leaving 20 bases between them. Germline V gives CDR1 MRHNA, CDR2 SNTAGT. CDR3 in DNA: TGTGCCAGCAGTGACTCGATAGGTTCTACAGGGTTCGATGAGCAGTTCTTC. Translation gives CASSDSIGSTGFDEQFF.

The gene calls are TRBV7-9 and TRBJ2-7, with D possibly matching TRBD1 (6 bases). CDR1 is SEHNR, CDR2 FQNEAQ, per germline (reference sequence). Trimming removed 1 base from V and 3 bases from J, with 7 bases in between. This CDR3 is 13 amino acids long. The CDR3 reads CASSLGQDYEQYV. The CDR3 nucleotides read TGTGCCAGCAGCTTAGGACAGGACTACGAGCAGTACGTC.

The count of this clone is one. In DNA form, the CDR3 reads TGTGCCAGCAGTTACTCGATTCCCGGACTTGCGGAACATGGCTACACCTTC. Residues: CASSYSIPGLAEHGYTF. The chain has TRBV6-2 or TRBV6-3 and TRBJ1-2; D unclear. Between the trimmed V and J ends, which lost 0 bases and 6 bases, there was a span of 20 bases. This CDR3 is 17 amino acids long. Germline CDR1 reads MNHEY; CDR2 reads SVGEGT.

The CDR3 nucleotides are TGTGCCAGCAGCCTGACAGGGCTCGGGACCCAGTACTTC. Its protein is CASSLTGLGTQYF. The rearrangement uses TRBV27 and TRBJ2-5; the match to TRBD1 covers 7 bases. Germline CDR1 is MNHEY and CDR2 is SMNVEV (reference sequence). J was trimmed by 7 bases and V by 6 bases; bases with no gene match: 8. There are 13 residues in the CDR3.

The chain couples TRBV7-3 to TRBJ2-1, with 11 positions matching TRBD2. The CDR3 is made up of 16 amino acids. J was trimmed by 7 bases and V by 5 bases; bases with no gene match: 10. Germline lookup yields CDR1 SGHTA and CDR2 FQGTGA. The CDR3 spells CASSRMVASGGNEQFF. As DNA, the CDR3 is TGTGCCAGCAGCAGAATGGTGGCTAGCGGGGGGAATGAGCAGTTCTTC.

This sequence joins TRBV5-1 and TRBJ1-1; no firm D call. Germline values: CDR1 SGHRS, CDR2 YFSETQ. Trimming stripped 7 bases from V and 6 bases from J, with 19 bases between. The CDR3 contains 14 residues. CDR3 protein: CASAPTGIAAEAFF. CDR3 nucleotides: TGCGCCAGCGCCCCAACCGGGATCGCGGCTGAAGCTTTCTTT. Combining the CDR3 with reference TRBV5-1 and TRBJ1-1 gives the whole variable domain KAGVTQTPRYLIKTRGQQVTLSCSPISGHRSVSWYQQTPGQGLQFLFEYFSETQRNKGNFPGRFSGRQFSNSRSEMNVSTLELGDSALYLCASAPTGIAAEAFFGQGTRLTVV.

This chain uses TRBV7-3 with TRBJ2-3; D may be TRBD1 or TRBD2 (5 bases each). Germline V gene data show CDR1 as SGHTA and CDR2 as FQGTGA. Trimming stripped 4 bases from V and 5 bases from J, with 10 bases between. The CDR3 has 13 residues. The CDR3 DNA sequence: TGTGCCAGCAGCTCAGCGGACATAGATACGCAGTATTTT. Translation gives CASSSADIDTQYF.

The chain couples TRBV5-3 to TRBJ1-5, with TRBD1 as a possible D gene (5 bases). TRBV5-3 is sorted into the ORF group, with uncertain function. The V end was cut by 1 base, the J end by 7 bases, with 18 bases between. The CDR3 length is 16 residues. The CDR3 loop is CARSLLGLEERQPQHF. DNA for the CDR3: TGTGCCAGAAGCTTGTTGGGACTTGAGGAACGCCAGCCCCAGCATTTT.

The gene calls are TRBV28 and TRBJ1-1; D ambiguous. The V end was cut by 2 bases, the J end by 4 bases, with 11 bases between. The CDR3 is 14 amino acids. The germline gives CDR1 MDHEN, CDR2 SYDVKM. Written as DNA, the CDR3 is TGTGCCAGCAGTTTAAGGGTGGGTAGCACTGAAGCTTTCTTT. Protein: CASSLRVGSTEAFF.

CDR3 sequence (DNA): TGTGCCAGTAGTTTCCGGTCCTGGGGGGCCAACGTCCTGACTTTC. Translating it yields CASSFRSWGANVLTF. The chain combines TRBV19 with TRBJ2-6; D is undetermined. Germline CDR1 and CDR2: LNHDA and SQIVND (reference sequence). This CDR3 has 15 residues. The ends were cut back, 5 bases at V and 4 bases at J, with 12 bases in the middle. Complete variable domain (other parts from reference TRBV19 and TRBJ2-6): DGGITQSPKYLFRKEGQNVTLSCEQNLNHDAMYWYRQDPGQGLRLIYYSQIVNDFQKGDIAEGYSVSREKKESFPLTVTSAQKNPTAFYLCASSFRSWGANVLTFGAGSRLTVL.

V is TRBV6-5 and J is TRBJ2-2; D is perhaps TRBD2 (5 bases). Germline V gives CDR1 MNHEY, CDR2 SVGAGI. The CDR3 sequence is 14 residues long. The V gene lost 2 bases and the J gene lost 6 bases, with 10 bases spanning the gap. CDR3 coding DNA: TGTGCCAGCAGTTACGATAGCGAGGCCGGGGAGCTGTTTTTT. Translating gives CASSYDSEAGELFF.